The source of this T cell receptor beta chain is a study of OX40 agonist ivuxolimab in advanced cancers. Study overall: The drug used for patients, ivuxolimab, was an agonistic anti-OX40 (CD134) antibody.

The CDR3 runs to 15 residues. V was shortened by 0 bases and J by 1 base, with 11 bases between the two germline ends. The germline V gene has CDR1 SGHRS and CDR2 YFSETQ. Produced via immunoSEQ multiplex PCR; TCRdb's table is partial and in-frame only. The sample includes around 30,000 clones, 75% to 90% of them seen just once. V is TRBV5-1 and J is TRBJ2-7, with D perhaps TRBD2 (6 bases). The receptor's source is an adult with an advanced solid tumor such as melanoma, head and neck, liver or kidney cancer. The sample here was CD4+ or CD8+ T cells sorted from blood, taken in a trial of the OX40 agonist ivuxolimab. CDR3 protein: CASSLVGGSSYEQYF. The CDR3 DNA is TGCGCCAGCAGCTTGGTCGGAGGGAGTTCCTACGAGCAGTACTTC.